The present T cell receptor (beta chain) was sequenced within a study of blood T cell repertoires in COVID-19 (TCRdb year 2020). Background for the entire study: Samples covering the acute and convalescent phases of COVID-19 were provided by collaborators in the United States, Italy and Spain. The prospective study material was composed of cDNA or gDNA derived from T cells, B-cell-depleted T cells, or PBMCs. The dataset comprised deeply sampled blood TCRbeta repertoires from subjects exposed to, actively infected with, or recovered from COVID-19. The repertoires were made available in a free public database intended to serve as a resource for research on the immune response to SARS-CoV-2. The samples were drawn from two sources: the first 160 participants of the ongoing ImmuneRACE study, and about 1,300 subjects contributed by 6 global collaborators. Nearly every sample came with metadata listing a de-identified subject ID, COVID-19 status, age in years and sex. Where available, HLA class I and class II types were obtained from metadata supplied by the sample provider rather than from assay-based typing. General conclusions and limits of the study: The amount of clinical and demographic metadata varied by source and participant and was provided uncurated.

Note on this clone: The antigen it binds to is not known. No per-base quality is available; no much larger clone lies one base away.

TCRbeta CDR3 regions were amplified from genomic DNA by means of the immunoSEQ Assay, a bias-controlled multiplex PCR. Concerning the study's data processing: The number of nucleated cells in each sample was estimated by amplification of reference gene primers within the assay. Sequence reads were collapsed and filtered to measure the absolute abundance of every unique TCRbeta CDR3 rearrangement. For each sample, productive Simpson clonality was calculated by taking the square root of Simpson's diversity index across productive rearrangements. The source is immuneACCESS, and TCRdb retained only in-frame sequences with V and J called. Part of the clones is not carried over; for the studies checked, unresolved V genes explain less than half of this, and the remainder is unexplained. The V and J calls and the clone size are those of that table, but D and trimming were determined from the DNA. The sample records 68,000 or so clones, 79% of which are singletons. Together, the top ten hold more than 25% of the sample.

Whole blood was collected in K2EDTA tubes by collaborating institutions according to the institutions' own protocols. For TCRbeta analysis, collaborator samples were shipped as frozen whole blood, as isolated PBMCs, or as DNA extracted from either sample type. Based on the germline V gene, the CDR1 and CDR2 sequences are SGDLS and YYNGEE. Ends trimmed: V by 3 bases, J by 4 bases; bases unmatched to a gene: 11. From the cysteine up to the phenylalanine, the CDR3 has a length of 17 residues. Only CDR3 DNA remains: 51 bases, in frame from the first base. Recombination joined TRBV9 with TRBJ2-2; the central 8 bases match TRBD1. Sequenced material: peripheral blood. The receptor's source is a human donor in a cohort sampled during active COVID-19. CDR3 protein: CASSAASGGYGTGELFF. The DNA is as follows: TGTGCCAGCAGCGCCGCGTCAGGGGGCTATGGCACCGGGGAGCTGTTTTTT.